These T cell receptor beta chains were read from a single sample in a study of blood T cell repertoires in COVID-19. Sequenced by immunoSEQ multiplex PCR; TCRdb stores in-frame clones only, minus some. The sample contains nearly 350,000 clones, about four fifths of which appear only once. The sequencing input was peripheral blood. All receptors derive from a man under 40 with active or convalescent COVID-19. Both conserved end residues are part of each CDR3. D genes are given only for firm matches. The size entry is marked missing in some rows and otherwise reads once, few, many or a size class.

CDR3aa | CDR3nt | v_gene | abundance | j_gene | len | d_gene
CAWSVGGYEQYF | TGTGCCTGGAGTGTGGGGGGATACGAGCAGTACTTC | TRBV30 | . | TRBJ2-7 | 12 | .
CASSTRRRVNTGELFF | TGTGCCAGCAGCACGCGGAGGAGGGTGAACACCGGGGAGCTGTTTTTT | TRBV7-8 | . | TRBJ2-2 | 16 | .
CASSPWGTSRPGANVLTF | TGTGCCAGCAGCCCATGGGGGACTAGCAGGCCTGGGGCCAACGTCCTGACTTTC | TRBV9 | . | TRBJ2-6 | 18 | TRBD2
CASSGSGEYEQFF | TGTGCCAGCAGCGGAAGTGGAGAATATGAGCAGTTCTTC | TRBV9 | . | TRBJ2-1 | 13 | .
CASSEADSSTDTQYF | TGTGCCAGCAGTGAAGCGGACAGTAGTACAGATACGCAGTATTTT | TRBV6-1 | . | TRBJ2-3 | 15 | .
CASSSHPLGYTF | TGTGCCAGCAGTTCCCATCCCCTAGGCTACACCTTC | TRBV12-3/TRBV12-4 | . | TRBJ1-2 | 12 | .
CASSWRLAGGDTDTQYF | TGTGCCAGCAGCTGGCGACTAGCGGGGGGGGACACAGATACGCAGTATTTT | TRBV7-2 | . | TRBJ2-3 | 17 | TRBD2
CASSPYFLTTDFTDTQYF | TGTGCCAGCAGTCCCTATTTCCTAACGACAGACTTCACAGATACGCAGTATTTT | TRBV6-6 | . | TRBJ2-3 | 18 | .
CSARDGMAQYF | TGCAGTGCTAGAGACGGGATGGCGCAGTATTTT | TRBV20-1 | . | TRBJ2-3 | 11 | .
CASSPYTGTMGTDTQYF | TGTGCCAGCAGCCCCTACACCGGGACTATGGGGACAGATACGCAGTATTTT | TRBV5-4 | . | TRBJ2-3 | 17 | TRBD2
CASSYSRETQYF | TGTGCCAGCAGTTACTCGCGAGAGACCCAGTACTTC | TRBV6-2/TRBV6-3 | once | TRBJ2-5 | 12 | .
CATSDPKQYQETQYF | TGTGCCACCAGTGATCCAAAACAGTACCAAGAGACCCAGTACTTC | TRBV24-1 | . | TRBJ2-5 | 15 | .